The rows below give T cell receptor beta chains drawn from one sample of a study of immune evolution from preneoplasia to lung adenocarcinoma. Here immunoSEQ multiplex PCR was the method, and the copy in TCRdb shows in-frame clones only, minus some. This table has some 3,900 clones, around 74% appearing once. The sequenced sample consisted of FFPE minimally invasive lung adenocarcinoma tissue. Source of these receptors: a person between 65 and 79 years old with lung adenocarcinoma. Both conserved end residues are part of each CDR3.

V gene: TRBV5-3
CDR3 protein: CARSSQTGTNRSYEQYF

V gene: TRBV7-9
CDR3 protein: CASSSTWGAGDTQYF

V gene: TRBV25-1
CDR3 protein: CASRSTGMNTEAFF

V gene: TRBV4-3
CDR3 protein: CASSQSSGSTTGNTIYF

V gene: TRBV29-1
CDR3 protein: CSVVVGRGDQPQHF

V gene: TRBV11-2
CDR3 protein: CASSFQGEDGYTF

V gene: TRBV6-6
CDR3 protein: CASRDNIMNTEAFF

V gene: TRBV7-8
CDR3 protein: CASSLGQYGYNEQFF

V gene: TRBV19
CDR3 protein: CASSIEEGSGANVLTF

V gene: TRBV11-2
CDR3 protein: CASSLDRPKGVYNEQFF

V gene: TRBV27
CDR3 protein: CASSLRQGTDTQYF

V gene: TRBV29-1
CDR3 protein: CSGSERWAGVSTDTQYF

V gene: TRBV28
CDR3 protein: CASSSRGTIGTGETQYF

V gene: TRBV5-4
CDR3 protein: CASSQGGGPAFF

V gene: TRBV7-9
CDR3 protein: CASSLGAGIAKNIQYF

V gene: TRBV19
CDR3 protein: CASSPGLAGVVEQYF

V gene: TRBV7-8
CDR3 protein: CASSHRRTAMNTEAFF

V gene: TRBV7-9
CDR3 protein: CASSRGQASSYEQYF

V gene: TRBV7-2
CDR3 protein: CASSRTSGRTGANVLTF

V gene: TRBV11-2
CDR3 protein: CASSSTVNTGELFF

V gene: TRBV15
CDR3 protein: CATSNSGQTQPQHF

V gene: TRBV2
CDR3 protein: CASSEWAGEVGQPQHF

V gene: TRBV19
CDR3 protein: CASKGREDQPQHF

V gene: TRBV28
CDR3 protein: CASSFGDRSYEQYF

V gene: TRBV27
CDR3 protein: CASSLSWGDYGYTF

V gene: TRBV14
CDR3 protein: CASSQDRVRKYEQYF

V gene: TRBV5-5
CDR3 protein: CASSLVGRGNNSPLHF

V gene: TRBV18
CDR3 protein: CASSPRVSTDTQYF

V gene: TRBV5-8
CDR3 protein: CASSLEGEGFYNEQFF

V gene: TRBV5-6
CDR3 protein: CASSLGRRTTEAFF

V gene: TRBV13
CDR3 protein: CASSPPKTSGGTDTQYF

V gene: TRBV19
CDR3 protein: CATRRAGSNQPQHF

V gene: TRBV28
CDR3 protein: CASSLPGVKSNQPQHF

V gene: TRBV5-4
CDR3 protein: CASSLEPLNEQFF

V gene: TRBV6-6
CDR3 protein: CASRGSALNTEAFF

V gene: TRBV28
CDR3 protein: CASSFSPSQGRYTEAFF

V gene: TRBV19
CDR3 protein: CASSSDQGAGETQYF

V gene: TRBV7-9
CDR3 protein: CASSLPLLDTGELFF

V gene: TRBV14
CDR3 protein: CASSQDAWTGAYEQYF

V gene: TRBV2
CDR3 protein: CASSVEGQNEQYF

V gene: TRBV5-4
CDR3 protein: CASSQGWARTEAFF

V gene: TRBV6-4
CDR3 protein: CASSPGQSGELFF

V gene: TRBV5-1
CDR3 protein: CASSLDGMNTEAFF

V gene: TRBV6-6
CDR3 protein: CASSYVDSSRSEAFF

V gene: TRBV7-7
CDR3 protein: CASSSEEETQYF

V gene: TRBV28
CDR3 protein: CASRPHWNTEAFF

V gene: TRBV2
CDR3 protein: CASSEGGGTDTQYF

V gene: TRBV4-1
CDR3 protein: CASSQAGLQETQYF

V gene: TRBV6-5
CDR3 protein: CASSYEKGNTIYF

V gene: TRBV7-2
CDR3 protein: CASSSETQGNQPQHF

V gene: TRBV5-1
CDR3 protein: CASSSRGNRNTEAFF

V gene: TRBV7-2
CDR3 protein: CASSLVPGAKSYEQYF

V gene: TRBV6-1
CDR3 protein: CASSLGVAGNQPQHF

V gene: TRBV6-1
CDR3 protein: CASTSLAGASYEQYF

V gene: TRBV27
CDR3 protein: CASSLWTGGTDTQYF

V gene: TRBV29-1
CDR3 protein: CSPRGITSGGGTDTQYF

V gene: TRBV5-1
CDR3 protein: CVSSFQGRNTEAFF

V gene: TRBV7-2
CDR3 protein: CASYGSGLPGTEAFF

V gene: TRBV6-1
CDR3 protein: CASSESETQYF

V gene: TRBV10-3
CDR3 protein: CAISESQYINTGELFF